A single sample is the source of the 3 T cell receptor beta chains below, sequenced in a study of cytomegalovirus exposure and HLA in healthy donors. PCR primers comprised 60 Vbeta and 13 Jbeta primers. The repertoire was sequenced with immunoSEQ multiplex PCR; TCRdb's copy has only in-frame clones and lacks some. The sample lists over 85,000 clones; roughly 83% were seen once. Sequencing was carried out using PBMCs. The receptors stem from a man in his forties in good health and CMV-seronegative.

The CDR3 DNA sequence: TGCGCCAGCAGCTTGGAGGGGGGGACTTGGGATACGCAGTATTTT. Translation gives CASSLEGGTWDTQYF. This chain uses TRBV5-1 with TRBJ2-3; possible D gene TRBD2, 7 bases. CDR1 is SGHRS, CDR2 YFSETQ, per germline. The CDR3 consists of 15 residues. The V gene lost 0 bases and the J gene lost 6 bases, with 14 bases spanning the gap. The variable domain in full, completed from reference TRBV5-1 and TRBJ2-3, reads KAGVTQTPRYLIKTRGQQVTLSCSPISGHRSVSWYQQTPGQGLQFLFEYFSETQRNKGNFPGRFSGRQFSNSRSEMNVSTLELGDSALYLCASSLEGGTWDTQYFGPGTRLTVL.

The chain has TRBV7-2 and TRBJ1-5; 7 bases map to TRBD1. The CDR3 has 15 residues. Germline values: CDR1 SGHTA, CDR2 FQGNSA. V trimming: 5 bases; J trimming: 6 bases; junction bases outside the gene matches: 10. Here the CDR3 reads CASSLDRTGRQPQHF. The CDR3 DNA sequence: TGTGCCAGCAGCCTGGACAGGACCGGGCGTCAGCCCCAGCATTTT.

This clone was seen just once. CDR3 bases: TGTGCCAGCTCAACTAGCTCCTACGAGCAGTACTTC. It yields the protein CASSTSSYEQYF. This chain connects TRBV18 to TRBJ2-7, with a weak D call TRBD2 (5 bases). The CDR3 loop spans 12 amino acids. The V gene's germline CDR1 is KGHSH and CDR2 LQKENI. V gave up 5 bases and J gave up 0 bases, with 5 bases separating them.